A selection of T cell receptor beta chains follows, all from one sample in a study of T cell responses to AZD1222 COVID-19 vaccine. Clones were read by immunoSEQ multiplex PCR, and TCRdb kept only the in-frame ones, dropping some. The data show some 150,000 clones, with around 90% seen just once and 1.5% to 2.5% held by the top ten. Specimen: peripheral blood, collected 28 days after the second AZD1222 dose. The receptors come from an adult who received the AZD1222 COVID-19 vaccine. Each CDR3 is given with its conserved first and last residue. Fields, in order: J gene, V gene, CDR3 protein.

TRBJ2-7 TRBV18 CASSQTGGWSEQYF
TRBJ1-2 TRBV6-5 CASSYQGQGYGYTF
TRBJ2-3 TRBV5-5 CASSSDQEAGLASTDTQYF
TRBJ2-1 TRBV9 CASSVDPAGENNEQFF
TRBJ2-1 TRBV9 CASGRQVKSYNEQFF
TRBJ2-1 TRBV10-2 CASRTGRVSGGPYNEQFF
TRBJ2-7 TRBV6-5 CASRNFRQVTYEQYF
TRBJ2-5 TRBV2 CASSTAGGVGTQYF
TRBJ2-7 TRBV3-1/TRBV3-2 CASSQNYEQYF
TRBJ2-3 TRBV6-2/TRBV6-3 CASSYRLAGGGDTQYF
TRBJ2-1 TRBV11-3 CASSLDTSNEQFF
TRBJ1-1 TRBV10-3 CAISGNRDPEAFF
TRBJ2-3 TRBV11-3 CASSLDLRDTSTDTQYF
TRBJ1-3 TRBV7-8 CASSFYPGIYSGNTIYF